The sequence of this TCR beta chain was determined in a study of blood T cell repertoires in COVID-19. Study at large: Spain, Italy and the United States supplied samples that represented acute and convalescent COVID-19. The cDNA or gDNA used as material had been derived from T cells, B-cell-depleted T cells, or PBMCs.

As concerns this clone: At one of its ends the junction is not consistent with the germline gene, which may arise from a read error.

Looked up from germline, CDR1 is LGHDT and CDR2 is YNNKEL (reference sequence). The CDR3 is 14 residues long. In the authors' workflow: How many nucleated cells were present was estimated from reference gene primer amplification. Libraries were prepared by immunoSEQ multiplex PCR; TCRdb keeps only in-frame clonotypes and omits some of them. V and J calls and clone size are those listed in that table; D and trimming were worked out from the DNA. The profile shows under 250,000 clones, nearly 90% of them singletons. The sequence was obtained from a man younger than 35 with active or convalescent COVID-19. The sample was peripheral blood. The chain joins TRBV3-1 (or the pseudogene TRBV3-2) to TRBJ1-1; TRBD1 might be the D (6 bases). In DNA form, the CDR3 reads TGTGCCAGCACCCAACAGGGAAGTTGGACTGAAGCTTTCTTT. It is translated as CASTQQGSWTEAFF.